A selection of T cell receptor beta chains follows, all from one sample in a study of blood T cell repertoires in COVID-19. Sequenced by immunoSEQ multiplex PCR; TCRdb stores in-frame clones only, minus some. The top ten hold roughly 17% of the sample, which has about 180,000 clones, 60% to 80% seen once. Sequencing was done on a sample of PBMCs or T cells enriched from blood (not recorded which). Receptors originate from a woman aged 50 to 60 who had recovered from COVID-19. The conserved cysteine and the conserved F or W are not part of the CDR3 here. Fields, in order: V gene, clone size, J gene, CDR3 protein. Size tells how often a clone was seen (once, few, many) or the class of an expanded clone, and some rows leave it out.

>TRBV30|NA|TRBJ2-7
AYEQGYAYEQY
>TRBV9|NA|TRBJ2-7
ASSVAPSRSYEQY
>TRBV28|NA|TRBJ2-7
ARNKRRPPSYEQY
>TRBV5-1|once|TRBJ1-1
ASSPDRVNTEAF
>TRBV5-8|once|TRBJ2-1
ASSRRVDEQF
>TRBV15|NA|TRBJ2-3
ATSRASGLAGFADTQY
>TRBV19|NA|TRBJ2-7
ASSQWTSGRQLGEQY
>TRBV28|NA|TRBJ1-2
ASRGARDSGYT
>TRBV10-3|NA|TRBJ2-2
AIGPPQDSTNTGELF
>TRBV28|NA|TRBJ2-7
ASSSADRGGEQY
>TRBV18|NA|TRBJ1-5
ASSPPSGGQPQH
>TRBV29-1|NA|TRBJ2-3
SAGQGARTDTQY
>TRBV7-8|NA|TRBJ2-7
ASSLVEGSVYEQY
>TRBV27|NA|TRBJ2-3
ASSREAGGRSTDTQY
>TRBV19|NA|TRBJ1-2
ASSTGTGGPYGYT
>TRBV7-3|NA|TRBJ2-7
ASSPGSFGEQY
>TRBV5-1|NA|TRBJ1-4
ASSLVPTGSGEKLF
>TRBV7-2|NA|TRBJ2-3
ASSFSGRREDTQY
>TRBV11-2|NA|TRBJ1-2
ASSSRGAGRSYGYT
>TRBV9|NA|TRBJ2-7
ASSVGQGVREQY
>TRBV15|NA|TRBJ2-2
ATSRDRAGTGELF
>TRBV30|NA|TRBJ1-5
AWSLGGPQH
>TRBV2|NA|TRBJ2-1
ASSHGTSGRGEQF
>TRBV30|NA|TRBJ2-5
AWAGDNQETQY
>TRBV7-8|NA|TRBJ2-7
ASSLVSGDYEQY
>TRBV7-9|many|TRBJ2-7
ASSAPLLEDEQY
>TRBV28|NA|TRBJ2-3
ASSPPSGSGTDTQY